The 16 T cell receptor beta chains listed next were all sequenced from one sample in a study of shared clonotypes between healthy human individuals. Sequenced by immunoSEQ multiplex PCR; TCRdb stores in-frame clones only, minus some. The sample holds about 2.4 million clones, approximately 94% seen once. The specimen was naive CD4+ T cells from PBMCs. As to subset: CD45RA+ positively selected. These TCRs come from a man aged 18 to 35 in good health. Some clones in this sample may be carry-over from other donors' samples.

The chain employs TRBV29-1 and TRBJ1-1; D is unclear. V was trimmed by 1 base and J by 10 bases, leaving 13 bases between them. Germline values: CDR1 SQVTM, CDR2 ANQGSEA. This CDR3 region has 12 residues. CDR3 sequence: CSVEGGRQVAFF. CDR3 DNA sequence: TGCAGCGTTGAAGGAGGCAGGCAGGTAGCTTTCTTT.

V gene TRBV29-1 combines with J gene TRBJ2-1; perhaps TRBD2 as D (6 bases). From germline, CDR1 is SQVTM and CDR2 ANQGSEA. The V end lost 4 bases, the J end lost 1 base, and 14 bases lay between the germline ends. This CDR3 has 15 amino acids. The CDR3, as DNA: TGCAGCGTTGCAGTGGCGGGGCTATCCTACAATGAGCAGTTCTTC. Protein: CSVAVAGLSYNEQFF.

As regards this clone: The same CDR3 can be traced to other DNA sequences in this sample. The chain is built from TRBV5-5 and TRBJ2-5; no definite D call. The CDR3 length is 11 residues. The V and J ends lost 0 bases and 4 bases respectively, with 1 base between them. CDR1 SGHKS and CDR2 YYEKEE come from the germline V gene (reference sequence). In DNA form, the CDR3 reads TGTGCCAGCAGCTTGGTAGAGACCCAGTACTTC. It specifies CASSLVETQYF.

The V gene is TRBV25-1, the J gene TRBJ1-2; D may be TRBD1 (6 bases). Germline CDR1 MGHDK, CDR2 SYGVNS. V was cut by 5 bases and J by 8 bases, with 18 bases left in between. The CDR3 runs 14 residues. In DNA, the CDR3 is TGTGCCAGCAGTCCCACCGGGCAGGGGAACGGCTACACCTTC. Protein: CASSPTGQGNGYTF.

This rearrangement joins TRBV5-1 to TRBJ1-4; D ambiguous. The CDR3 length is 15 residues. Germline lookup yields CDR1 SGHRS and CDR2 YFSETQ. Trimming shortened V by 0 bases and J by 5 bases, and 11 bases separated the two germline ends. The CDR3 is CASSLVGPVNEKLFF. The CDR3 DNA reads as TGCGCCAGCAGCTTGGTTGGCCCAGTGAATGAAAAACTGTTTTTT.

This clone has only one observation. The chain couples TRBV6-6 to TRBJ1-2; D remains unclear. This CDR3 region has 14 residues. V was shortened by 4 bases and J by 2 bases, with 11 bases between the two germline ends. The V gene's germline CDR1 is MNHNY and CDR2 SVGAGI (reference sequence). DNA for the CDR3: TGTGCCAGCAGTTCTTCCCCACTGAACTATGGCTACACCTTC. It yields the protein CASSSSPLNYGYTF.

The gene calls are TRBV9 and TRBJ2-1; 12 positions match TRBD1. CDR3 size: 16 residues. CDR1 and CDR2 (germline): SGDLS, YYNGEE. Germline trimming cut 3 bases from V and 10 bases from J; bases unmatched to any gene: 11. CDR3 DNA sequence: TGTGCCAGCAGCGCCGACGCGGGACAGGGGGCGGAAGAGCAGTTCTTC. Its translation: CASSADAGQGAEEQFF.

Concerning this clone: Other nucleotide sequences in the sample specify the same CDR3. The chain carries TRBV5-1 and TRBJ1-1; no clear D. The V gene's germline CDR1 is SGHRS and CDR2 YFSETQ. The CDR3 consists of 14 residues. V lost 0 bases to trimming and J lost 1 base, with 7 bases between them. The CDR3 region has the DNA TGCGCCAGCAGCTTGGAACCTAGGAACACTGAAGCTTTCTTT. Encoded protein: CASSLEPRNTEAFF.

V is TRBV4-2 and J is TRBJ1-1; D gene unclear. Trimming took off 0 bases at V and 3 bases at J, with 17 bases between the two ends. The germline V gene encodes CDR1 LGHNA and CDR2 YNFKEQ. This CDR3 region has 17 residues. CDR3 nucleotide sequence: TGTGCCAGCAGCCAAGAAGCGGGTCTCCCCTCCGACACTGAAGCTTTCTTT. Translation gives CASSQEAGLPSDTEAFF.

V gene TRBV6-1 combines with J gene TRBJ2-3, with 13 bases lining up with TRBD2. The CDR3 loop spans 16 amino acids. The V and J ends lost 1 base and 6 bases, in that order; junction bases with no gene match: 4. Germline V gene sequence: CDR1 MNHNS, CDR2 SASEGT. The CDR3 sequence is CASSEGTSGRWDTQYF. The CDR3 nucleotides read TGTGCCAGCAGTGAAGGGACTAGCGGGAGATGGGATACGCAGTATTTT.

The V call is TRBV7-3, the J call TRBJ2-1; 10 nucleotides line up with TRBD2. J was trimmed by 6 bases and V by 2 bases; bases with no gene match: 4. Germline V gene lookup returns CDR1 SGHTA and CDR2 FQGTGA. The CDR3 is made up of 15 amino acids. The CDR3 loop is CASSLGTSALNEQFF. Written as DNA, the CDR3 is TGTGCCAGCAGCTTAGGGACTAGCGCGCTCAATGAGCAGTTCTTC.

The chain uses TRBV5-1 and TRBJ2-5, with 10 bases aligning to TRBD2. Germline V CDR1 and CDR2: SGHRS, YFSETQ. This CDR3 has 15 residues. Trimming removed 3 bases from V and 3 bases from J; junction bases left unmatched: 5. The CDR3 protein is CASSSTGLAEETQYF. The CDR3 DNA is TGCGCCAGCAGCTCAACCGGACTAGCGGAAGAGACCCAGTACTTC.

The chain employs TRBV28 and TRBJ1-1; D ambiguous. Germline CDR1 and CDR2: MDHEN and SYDVKM. V was clipped by 4 bases and J by 10 bases, with 13 bases between them. This CDR3 spans 12 amino acids. The CDR3 sequence: CASSSRPRGAFF. As DNA, the CDR3 is TGTGCCAGCAGTTCTCGACCCCGGGGAGCTTTCTTT.

For this clone: Other nucleotide sequences from this sample produce the same CDR3. The genes are TRBV7-9 and TRBJ2-5; D perhaps matches TRBD1 (6 bases). This CDR3 has 14 residues. CDR1 is SEHNR, CDR2 FQNEAQ, per germline (reference sequence). The V gene lost 2 bases and the J gene lost 3 bases, with 10 bases spanning the gap. This CDR3 reads CASSLRAGEETQYF. The CDR3 DNA reads as TGTGCCAGCAGCTTACGGGCAGGGGAAGAGACCCAGTACTTC. Variable domain in full (rest from reference TRBV7-9 and TRBJ2-5): DTGVSQNPRHKITKRGQNVTFRCDPISEHNRLYWYRQTLGQGPEFLTYFQNEAQLEKSRLLSDRFSAERPKGSFSTLEIQRTEQGDSAMYLCASSLRAGEETQYFGPGTRLLVL.

J is TRBJ2-1 and V is TRBV19, with 11 positions matching TRBD2. The germline V gene encodes CDR1 LNHDA and CDR2 SQIVND (reference sequence). The CDR3 is 17 residues long. V gave up 5 bases and J gave up 4 bases; unmatched junction bases: 10. The CDR3 nucleotides read TGTGCCAGTAGTCCCTGGACACTAGCGGGGGCATACAATGAGCAGTTCTTC. It is translated as CASSPWTLAGAYNEQFF.

The V gene is TRBV7-3, the J gene TRBJ2-3, with D possibly TRBD2 on 5 matching bases. Germline-derived CDR1 and CDR2 are SGHTA and FQGTGA. V was cut by 5 bases and J by 2 bases, with 14 bases left in between. The CDR3 loop spans 15 amino acids. The CDR3 is CASSPTRDPTDTQYF. As DNA, the CDR3 is TGTGCCAGCAGCCCCACTAGGGATCCCACAGATACGCAGTATTTT.